This is a list of T cell receptor beta chains from one sample in a study of cytomegalovirus exposure and HLA in healthy donors. Profiled with immunoSEQ multiplex PCR; TCRdb holds only in-frame clones, not every one. The data contain 110,000 or so clones, approximately 80% of them singletons. The sample taken for sequencing was PBMCs. These receptor sequences come from a woman younger than 35 in good health and CMV-seronegative. Both conserved end residues are part of each CDR3. D genes are given only for firm matches. Clone size, where shown, is once, few, many, or a class for clones that have expanded.

v_gene: TRBV5-4
d_gene: NA
j_gene: TRBJ2-6
abundance: few
CDR3nt: TGTGCCAGCAGCCCCGGGACGGGAGTCCTCTCTGGGGCCAACGTCCTGACTTTC
CDR3aa: CASSPGTGVLSGANVLTF

v_gene: TRBV10-3
d_gene: NA
j_gene: TRBJ1-2
abundance: NA
CDR3nt: TGTGCCATCGGGGCCGGGCCAAGCATGGCATACACCTTC
CDR3aa: CAIGAGPSMAYTF

v_gene: TRBV6-4
d_gene: TRBD2
j_gene: TRBJ2-3
abundance: few
CDR3nt: TGTGCCAGCAGTTTGCTAGCGGGGGGCACAGATACGCAGTATTTT
CDR3aa: CASSLLAGGTDTQYF

v_gene: TRBV29-1
d_gene: TRBD1
j_gene: TRBJ2-1
abundance: few
CDR3nt: TGCAGCGTTGCTGGGGACAGGCAGTTCTTC
CDR3aa: CSVAGDRQFF

v_gene: TRBV11-3
d_gene: NA
j_gene: TRBJ1-1
abundance: NA
CDR3nt: TGTGCCAGCAGCTTCAGGGGATACACTGAAGCTTTCTTT
CDR3aa: CASSFRGYTEAFF

v_gene: TRBV6-1
d_gene: NA
j_gene: TRBJ1-1
abundance: NA
CDR3nt: TGTGCCAGCAGGAAAGGACAGACGAACACTGAAGCTTTCTTT
CDR3aa: CASRKGQTNTEAFF

v_gene: TRBV30
d_gene: NA
j_gene: TRBJ1-4
abundance: once
CDR3nt: TGTGCCTGGAGTGTCGGGCTGGGGACACCAGGGTACGAAAAACTGTTTTTT
CDR3aa: CAWSVGLGTPGYEKLFF

v_gene: TRBV4-2
d_gene: NA
j_gene: TRBJ2-7
abundance: NA
CDR3nt: TGTGCCAGCAGCTATTCGACTGGTTCCTACGAGCAGTACTTC
CDR3aa: CASSYSTGSYEQYF

v_gene: TRBV7-9
d_gene: NA
j_gene: TRBJ2-5
abundance: NA
CDR3nt: TGTGCCAGCAGCTTATTGGCTAGCCAGGGGGAGACCCAGTACTTC
CDR3aa: CASSLLASQGETQYF

v_gene: TRBV5-1
d_gene: NA
j_gene: TRBJ2-1
abundance: few
CDR3nt: TGCGCCAGCAGCTTGGTGGGTCAGGGTTACAATGAGCAGTTCTTC
CDR3aa: CASSLVGQGYNEQFF

v_gene: TRBV5-5
d_gene: NA
j_gene: TRBJ1-6
abundance: once
CDR3nt: TGTGCCAGCAGCTTATCTCCGGTCGTGAGGAATTCACCCCTCCACTTT
CDR3aa: CASSLSPVVRNSPLHF

v_gene: TRBV7-6
d_gene: NA
j_gene: TRBJ2-7
abundance: NA
CDR3nt: TGTGCCAGCAGCTTGGCGGAGTGGAGAGACGAGCAGTACTTC
CDR3aa: CASSLAEWRDEQYF

v_gene: TRBV6-1
d_gene: NA
j_gene: TRBJ2-1
abundance: NA
CDR3nt: TGTGCCAGCAGTGAGGTAGCGGAGGGTTACAATGAGCAGTTCTTC
CDR3aa: CASSEVAEGYNEQFF

v_gene: TRBV15
d_gene: TRBD1
j_gene: TRBJ2-7
abundance: NA
CDR3nt: TGTGCCACCAGACCTTCACCGGGACAGGGGGCCCAGACACCCTACGAGCAGTACTTC
CDR3aa: CATRPSPGQGAQTPYEQYF

v_gene: TRBV6-1
d_gene: NA
j_gene: TRBJ1-5
abundance: NA
CDR3nt: TGTGCCAGCAGTGAGCCAGGAGGGTATAGCAATCAGCCCCAGCATTTT
CDR3aa: CASSEPGGYSNQPQHF

v_gene: TRBV7-6
d_gene: TRBD2
j_gene: TRBJ2-7
abundance: NA
CDR3nt: TGTGCCAGCAGCTTAGGAGTAGCGGGGGCCGCCGGGGAGCAGTACTTC
CDR3aa: CASSLGVAGAAGEQYF